The entry below describes one TCR beta chain. The antigen is undetermined. TCRdb passed the reads through MiXCR, listing each CDR3 protein once. The sample holds hundreds of thousands of distinct CDR3 sequences, more than 25% seen once. This sample is drawn from a study of T cell repertoires in cytomegalovirus infection. The overall study: It was the public TCR beta signatures that indicated both CMV infection and matching HLA type. The study, taken as a whole, reports: The cumulative frequency of public TCR beta families identified carriers of CMV plus the relevant HLA. HLA-C-restricted, CMV-specific TCR beta clonotypes were dominant ex vivo.

Germline V gives CDR1 DFQATT, CDR2 SNEGSKA (reference sequence). The CDR3 has 16 amino acids. Germline trimming cut 1 base from V and 5 bases from J; bases unmatched to any gene: 12. V is TRBV20-1 and J is TRBJ2-7; 9 nucleotides match TRBD2. The TCR was taken from a human donor in good health (CMV status not recorded). Some clones in this sample may be carry-over from other donors' samples. This specimen was cultured CD8+ T cells from PBMCs, taken from culture after CMV antigen stimulation. The CDR3 loop is CSARVRALRTSDEQYF. The DNA for the CDR3 is TGCAGTGCTAGAGTCCGGGCTTTAAGGACTAGCGACGAGCAGTACTTC.